This record concerns one T cell receptor beta chain sequence. This entry comes from a study of CD8 T cells in Susac syndrome. With random hexamers, reverse transcription was performed on about 0.45 to 1 ug of RNA. The immunoSEQ assay covered 54 Vbeta and 13 Jbeta segments for CDR3. MiXCR, run by TCRdb on the immunoSEQ multiplex PCR reads, gives a single entry per CDR3 protein. The sample records 110,000 or so distinct CDR3 sequences, 85% to 95% being singletons. The CDR3 has 12 residues. Trimming stripped 5 bases from V and 6 bases from J, with 9 bases between. The germline V gene has CDR1 MNHNY and CDR2 SVGAGI (reference sequence).

This TCR was recovered from a human donor with multiple sclerosis. The V call is TRBV6-6, the J call TRBJ2-3, with D unclear. Sequencing input: CD4+ T cells from PBMCs. CDR3 region: CASSDFGDTQYF. For the CDR3, the DNA is TGTGCCAGCAGTGACTTTGGCGATACGCAGTATTTT.